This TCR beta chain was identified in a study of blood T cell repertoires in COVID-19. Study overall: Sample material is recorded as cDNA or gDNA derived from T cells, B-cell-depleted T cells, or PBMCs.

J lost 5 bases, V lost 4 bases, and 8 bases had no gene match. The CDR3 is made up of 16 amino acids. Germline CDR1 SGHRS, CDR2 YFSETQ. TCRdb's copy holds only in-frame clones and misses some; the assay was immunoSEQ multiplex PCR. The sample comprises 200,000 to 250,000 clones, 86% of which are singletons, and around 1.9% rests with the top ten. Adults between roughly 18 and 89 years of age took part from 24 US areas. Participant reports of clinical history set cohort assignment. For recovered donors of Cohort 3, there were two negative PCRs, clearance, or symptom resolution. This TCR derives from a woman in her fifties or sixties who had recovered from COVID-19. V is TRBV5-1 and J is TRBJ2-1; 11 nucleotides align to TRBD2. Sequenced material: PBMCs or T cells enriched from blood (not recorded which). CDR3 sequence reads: CASSNGGTSGHNEQFF. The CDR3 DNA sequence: TGCGCCAGCAGCAACGGTGGGACTAGCGGACACAATGAGCAGTTCTTC.